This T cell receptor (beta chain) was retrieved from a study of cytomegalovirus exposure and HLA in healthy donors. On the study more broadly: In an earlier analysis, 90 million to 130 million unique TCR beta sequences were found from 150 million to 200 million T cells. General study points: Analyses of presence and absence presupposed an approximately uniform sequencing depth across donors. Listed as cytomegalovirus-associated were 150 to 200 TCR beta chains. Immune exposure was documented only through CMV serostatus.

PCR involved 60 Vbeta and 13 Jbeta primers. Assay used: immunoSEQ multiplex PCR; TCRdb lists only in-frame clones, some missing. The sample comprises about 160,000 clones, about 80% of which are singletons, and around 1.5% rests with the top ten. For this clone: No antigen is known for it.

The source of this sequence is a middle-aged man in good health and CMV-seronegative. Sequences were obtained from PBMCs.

The CDR3 DNA follows: TGCGCCAGCAGCCAAGCTTTCAGGGAAAGGGACACTGAAGCTTTCTTT. Translated, it gives CASSQAFRERDTEAFF. The chain is built from TRBV4-1 and TRBJ1-1; TRBD1 might be the D (5 bases). Germline-derived CDR1 and CDR2 are MGHRA and YSYEKL. The CDR3 contains 16 residues. Trimming took off 1 base at V and 3 bases at J, with 15 bases between the two ends.